Listed here is a single T cell receptor (beta chain). Its antigen remains unidentified. Base qualities were left out, and no much larger clone turns up one base away. The sample belongs to a study of CD8 T cells in ankylosing spondylitis (TCRdb year 2017). A note on the overall study: The study profiled T cell receptor beta repertoires in healthy donors and ankylosing spondylitis patients to find disease-linked TCR variants. Peripheral blood samples were taken, and synovial fluid was additionally collected from ankylosing spondylitis patients. The whole study cohort included 108 healthy donors and 25 ankylosing spondylitis patients. Summary of the overall study and its limitations: Some TCR beta motif variants had previously been reported in synovial fluid and blood of reactive arthritis patients, which suggested common disease-initiation mechanisms. The disease-linked clones were reported to be significantly enriched in matched synovial fluid samples from ankylosing spondylitis patients. The disease-linked clones had a CD8+ phenotype and were found at relatively low frequencies in peripheral blood. A TCR beta motif of several highly homologous amino acid variants appeared characteristic of blood from ankylosing spondylitis patients.

CDR1 and CDR2 were assigned from the germline V gene as SGHDT and YYEEEE. The CDR3 holds 15 amino acids from the cysteine to the phenylalanine. Only the CDR3 DNA stays, 45 bases, in frame from base 1. V loses 0 bases, J loses 1 base, and the germline ends lie 10 bases apart. The sequencing machine was an Illumina HiSeq 2500. TCR beta libraries were prepared by quantitative 5'-RACE with molecular barcodes. The source study handled its data this way. Disease-linked TCR variants were identified with a new computational method built on a probabilistic model of VDJ rearrangement. Starting from the raw public reads, TCRdb applied fastp trimming at Q25, assembled clones with MiXCR and retained in-frame beta chains. Merged by CDR3 protein, the rows form single entries marked with the most common genes and DNA. The V and J calls come from TCRdb's annotation, not from the publication. This sample lists roughly 700,000 distinct CDR3 sequences; 19% were detected once. The ten biggest clones cover around 19% of the sample.

The sample taken for sequencing was blood, either unsorted or a sorted T cell fraction (not recorded which). The source of this sequence is a male donor with ankylosing spondylitis. The rearranged segments are TRBV5-6 and TRBJ2-5, with a weak D call of TRBD1 (5 bases match). The CDR3 corresponds to CASSLVREGQETQYF. The nucleotide sequence is TGTGCCAGCAGCTTGGTCAGGGAAGGCCAAGAGACCCAGTACTTC.